This T cell receptor (beta chain) was retrieved from a study of early T cells in non-severe SARS-CoV-2 infection. MiXCR was run by TCRdb on the 5' RACE reads, yielding one entry per CDR3 protein. The sample comprises approximately 44,000 distinct CDR3 sequences, 9% to 15% of which are singletons, and 16% rests with the top ten. The CDR3 consists of 14 residues. Trimming removed 1 base at V and 0 bases at J, with 7 bases between. Germline CDR1 reads SGHTA; CDR2 reads FQGNSA. The rearrangement joins TRBV7-2 to TRBJ2-7; D not certain. Sequencing used whole blood. This receptor was taken from an adult who was a healthcare worker with PCR-confirmed SARS-CoV-2 infection or an uninfected control (not recorded which). The CDR3 sequence is CASSLEGLSYEQYF. In DNA, the CDR3 is TGTGCCAGCAGCTTAGAAGGCCTCTCCTACGAGCAGTACTTC.